This T cell receptor (beta chain) is drawn from a study of blood T cell repertoires in COVID-19. Study-wide background: Some COVID-19 samples were acute and others convalescent; all came from the United States, Italy and Spain.

Authors' processing steps: Reference gene primer amplification gave nucleated cell count estimates. Clones were sequenced by immunoSEQ multiplex PCR, and TCRdb holds only the in-frame ones, with some missing. That table furnishes V, J and clone size, whereas the DNA furnished D and trimming. The profile shows approximately 18,000 clones, 85% to 90% of them singletons. CDR3 length equals 14 residues. The V end was cut by 0 bases, the J end by 6 bases, with 11 bases between. The germline V gene has CDR1 MGHRA and CDR2 YSYEKL. The sequenced material came from peripheral blood. V and J are TRBV4-1 and TRBJ1-2; D gene unclear. This clonotype was obtained from a human donor with active COVID-19. The donor label of this sample is uncertain. CDR3 DNA sequence: TGCGCCAGCAGCCAAGATATAGGACTGGATGGCTACACCTTC. It encodes CASSQDIGLDGYTF.